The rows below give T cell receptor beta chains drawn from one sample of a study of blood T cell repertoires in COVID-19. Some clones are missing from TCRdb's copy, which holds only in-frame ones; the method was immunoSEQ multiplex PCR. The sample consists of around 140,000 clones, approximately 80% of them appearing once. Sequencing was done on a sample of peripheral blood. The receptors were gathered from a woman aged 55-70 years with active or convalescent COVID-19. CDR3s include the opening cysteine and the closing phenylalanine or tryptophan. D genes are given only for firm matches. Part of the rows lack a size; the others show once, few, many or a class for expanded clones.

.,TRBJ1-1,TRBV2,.,CASSVRRDTEAFF,TGTGCCAGCAGTGTACGGCGGGACACTGAAGCTTTCTTT
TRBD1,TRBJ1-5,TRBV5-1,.,CASSYNGEIRGNLGNQPQHF,TGCGCCAGCAGCTACAATGGGGAGATCAGGGGGAACCTTGGCAATCAGCCCCAGCATTTT
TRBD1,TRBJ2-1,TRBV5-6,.,CASSLGLQGDEQFF,TGTGCCAGCAGCTTGGGACTCCAGGGGGATGAGCAGTTCTTC
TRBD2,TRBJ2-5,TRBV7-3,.,CASSPGLAESETQYF,TGTGCCAGCAGCCCGGGACTAGCCGAGTCGGAGACCCAGTACTTC
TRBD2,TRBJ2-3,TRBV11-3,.,CASSPGGGTDTQYF,TGTGCCAGCAGCCCGGGGGGAGGCACAGATACGCAGTATTTT
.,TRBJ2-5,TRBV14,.,CASSTRETQYF,TGTGCCAGCAGCACCAGGGAGACCCAGTACTTC
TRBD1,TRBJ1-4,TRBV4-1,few,CASSRPGTGLRNEKLFF,TGCGCCAGCAGCCGTCCCGGGACAGGGTTAAGAAATGAAAAACTGTTTTTT
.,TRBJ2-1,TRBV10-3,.,CAIRGAASYNEQFF,TGTGCCATCAGGGGGGCAGCCTCCTACAATGAGCAGTTCTTC
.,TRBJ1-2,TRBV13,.,CASSLGSPTGYGYTF,TGTGCCAGCAGCTTAGGGAGCCCCACGGGCTATGGCTACACCTTC
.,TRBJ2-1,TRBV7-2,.,CASSPWRSGPNENEQFF,TGTGCCAGCAGCCCTTGGAGAAGTGGCCCAAATGAGAATGAGCAGTTCTTC
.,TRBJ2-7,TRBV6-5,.,CASSQGFHYEQYF,TGTGCCAGCAGTCAGGGCTTCCACTACGAGCAGTACTTC
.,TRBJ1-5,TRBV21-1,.,CASSKIGRFNQPQHF,TGTGCCAGCAGCAAGATTGGTCGGTTTAATCAGCCCCAGCATTTT
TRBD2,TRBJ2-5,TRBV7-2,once,CASRTTGGLKAATQYF,TGTGCCAGCAGAACAACCGGGGGACTAAAGGCGGCGACCCAGTACTTC
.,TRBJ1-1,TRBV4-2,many,CASSQDRGHLYTEAFF,TGTGCCAGCAGCCAAGACAGGGGACACTTGTACACTGAAGCTTTCTTT
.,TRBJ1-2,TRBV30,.,CAWSTGFADGYTF,TGTGCCTGGAGTACGGGGTTTGCTGATGGCTACACCTTC
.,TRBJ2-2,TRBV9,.,CASSVGWTQNTGELFF,TGTGCCAGCAGCGTAGGGTGGACTCAGAACACCGGGGAGCTGTTTTTT
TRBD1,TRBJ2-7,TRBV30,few,CAWGRNIGTGTYEQYF,TGTGCCTGGGGAAGGAATATCGGGACAGGGACCTACGAGCAGTACTTC
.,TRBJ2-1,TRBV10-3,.,CAISETGNEQFF,TGTGCCATCAGTGAAACCGGGAATGAGCAGTTCTTC
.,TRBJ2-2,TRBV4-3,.,CASSQDPRNTGELFF,TGCGCCAGCAGCCAAGATCCCAGGAACACCGGGGAGCTGTTTTTT
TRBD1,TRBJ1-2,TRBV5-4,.,CASSPTGGTGYTF,TGTGCCAGCAGCCCCACAGGGGGCACTGGCTACACCTTC
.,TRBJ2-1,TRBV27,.,CASSLISRGNEQFF,TGTGCCAGCAGTTTAATTTCCAGGGGCAATGAGCAGTTCTTC
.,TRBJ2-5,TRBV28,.,CASSASAETQYF,TGTGCCAGCAGTGCTAGCGCGGAGACCCAGTACTTC
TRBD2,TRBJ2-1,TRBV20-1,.,CSASALAGKSSYNEQFF,TGCAGTGCTAGTGCACTAGCGGGGAAGAGCTCCTACAATGAGCAGTTCTTC
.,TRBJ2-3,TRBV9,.,CASSVEGGTDTQYF,TGTGCCAGCAGCGTCGAGGGGGGGACAGATACGCAGTATTTT
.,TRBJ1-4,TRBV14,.,CASSQGGSSEKLFF,TGTGCCAGCAGCCAAGGAGGGAGTAGTGAAAAACTGTTTTTT
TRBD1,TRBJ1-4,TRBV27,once,CASSFTGQLTTNEKLFF,TGTGCCAGCAGTTTTACGGGACAGCTTACAACTAATGAAAAACTGTTTTTT
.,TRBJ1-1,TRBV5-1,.,CASSLGGRETEAFF,TGCGCCAGCAGCTTGGGGGGTCGGGAAACTGAAGCTTTCTTT
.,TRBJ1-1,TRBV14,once,CASSPSDSTTAFF,TGTGCCAGCAGCCCATCTGACTCGACGACAGCTTTCTTT
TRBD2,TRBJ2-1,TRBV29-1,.,CSLLAGGDEQFF,TGCAGCTTACTAGCGGGGGGTGATGAGCAGTTCTTC
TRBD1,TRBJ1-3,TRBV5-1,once,CASSLGTGGASGNTIYF,TGCGCCAGCAGCTTGGGCACAGGGGGCGCCTCTGGAAACACCATATATTTT
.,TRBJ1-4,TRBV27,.,CASSYGGGVLFF,TGTGCCAGCAGCTACGGCGGTGGCGTACTGTTTTTT
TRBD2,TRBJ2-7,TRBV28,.,CASSPGTSGGAPFYEQYF,TGTGCCAGCAGTCCCGGGACTAGCGGCGGCGCCCCTTTCTACGAGCAGTACTTC
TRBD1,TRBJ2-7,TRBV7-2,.,CASIEYPGQGIYEQYF,TGTGCCAGCATCGAATATCCGGGACAGGGTATTTACGAGCAGTACTTC
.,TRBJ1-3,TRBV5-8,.,CASSWMYRSSGNTIYF,TGTGCCAGCAGCTGGATGTACAGGAGCTCTGGAAACACCATATATTTT
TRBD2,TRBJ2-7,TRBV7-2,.,CASSLLSRGSGSNEQYF,TGTGCCAGCAGCTTATTATCCCGGGGGAGCGGGAGTAACGAGCAGTACTTC
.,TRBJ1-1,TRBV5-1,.,CASSKESWGDTEAFF,TGCGCCAGCAGCAAGGAGAGTTGGGGGGACACTGAAGCTTTCTTT
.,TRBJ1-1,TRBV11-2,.,CASSPGFWNTEAFF,TGTGCCAGCAGCCCGGGGTTCTGGAACACTGAAGCTTTCTTT
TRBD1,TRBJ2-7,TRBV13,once,CASSLASTGGGYEQYF,TGTGCCAGCAGCTTAGCTTCTACAGGGGGCGGGTACGAGCAGTACTTC
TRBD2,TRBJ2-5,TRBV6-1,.,CASSVAGRETQYF,TGTGCCAGCAGTGTAGCGGGGAGGGAGACCCAGTACTTC
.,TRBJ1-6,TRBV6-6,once,CASSWSVDIINSPLHF,TGTGCCAGCAGTTGGTCCGTGGACATCATTAATTCACCCCTCCACTTT
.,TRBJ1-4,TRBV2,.,CASRSGDMLEKLFF,TGTGCCAGCAGGAGTGGGGACATGTTAGAAAAACTGTTTTTT
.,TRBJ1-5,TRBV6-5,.,CASRFGTNSQPQHF,TGTGCCAGCAGATTCGGGACAAACAGTCAGCCCCAGCATTTT
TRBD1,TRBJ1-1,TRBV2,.,CASSGQGNTEAFF,TGTGCCAGCAGTGGACAGGGAAACACTGAAGCTTTCTTT
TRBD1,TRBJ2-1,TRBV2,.,CASLGQEKSSYNEQFF,TGTGCCAGCCTGGGACAGGAAAAAAGCTCCTACAATGAGCAGTTCTTC
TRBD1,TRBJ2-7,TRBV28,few,CASGPGQGYEQYF,TGTGCCAGTGGACCGGGACAGGGCTACGAGCAGTACTTC
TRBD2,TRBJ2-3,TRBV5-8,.,CASSLGTSPLGLSTDTQYF,TGTGCCAGCAGCTTGGGGACTAGCCCGCTCGGCCTTAGCACAGATACGCAGTATTTT
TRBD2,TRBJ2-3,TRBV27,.,CASSLSWGLVGDTQYF,TGTGCCAGCAGTTTATCGTGGGGACTAGTCGGAGATACGCAGTATTTT
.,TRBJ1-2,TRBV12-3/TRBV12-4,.,CASSWRVYYGYTF,TGTGCCAGCAGTTGGAGGGTTTACTATGGCTACACCTTC
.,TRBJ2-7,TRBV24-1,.,CATSDRGTRSYEQYF,TGTGCCACCAGTGATAGAGGGACACGGTCCTACGAGCAGTACTTC
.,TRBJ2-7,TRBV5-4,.,CASRKDSSYEQYF,TGTGCCAGCAGGAAGGACAGCTCCTACGAGCAGTACTTC
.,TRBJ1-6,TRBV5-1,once,CASSGEGLSNSPLHF,TGCGCCAGCAGCGGGGAGGGCCTTAGTAATTCACCCCTCCACTTT
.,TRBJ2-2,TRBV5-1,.,CASSSQGGDGELFF,TGCGCCAGCAGCTCGCAGGGTGGGGACGGGGAGCTGTTTTTT
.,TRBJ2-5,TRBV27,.,CASSLGGGNWETQYF,TGTGCCAGCAGTTTGGGGGGTGGGAATTGGGAGACCCAGTACTTC
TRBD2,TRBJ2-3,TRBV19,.,CASSLFRTSGSTDTQYF,TGTGCCAGTAGCCTCTTCAGGACTAGCGGGAGTACAGATACGCAGTATTTT
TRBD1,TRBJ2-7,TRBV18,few,CASSPRDSNLRYEQYF,TGTGCCAGCTCACCTCGGGACAGCAATTTACGCTACGAGCAGTACTTC
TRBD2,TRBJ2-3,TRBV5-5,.,CASSGGTSGRTLEGDTQYF,TGTGCCAGCAGCGGGGGGACTAGCGGGAGGACCCTTGAAGGAGATACGCAGTATTTT
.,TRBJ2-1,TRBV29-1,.,CSVGRAGSNNEQFF,TGCAGCGTTGGTCGGGCAGGGTCTAACAATGAGCAGTTCTTC
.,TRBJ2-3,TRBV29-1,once,CSVVRGSTDTQYF,TGCAGCGTTGTACGGGGAAGCACAGATACGCAGTATTTT
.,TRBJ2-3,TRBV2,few,CASSDLLTYTQYF,TGTGCCAGCAGTGACCTATTGACTTATACGCAGTATTTT